Only a few counts were recorded for the clone carrying this T cell receptor beta chain. Its specificity is not known. Methods described previously, with TCR primers listed, were used for bulk TCR libraries. TCRdb redid the calling of the PCR reads with MiXCR, one entry per CDR3 protein. The data hold just under 650,000 distinct CDR3 sequences, with just under 20% observed a single time. A CD8+CD4-CCR7+CD45RA+ gate was used to sort naive CD8 T cells. The source of the sample is a study of molecular identifiers for immune sequencing clone quantification. Study outcomes and limitations: Highly expanded clone sizes could be underestimated by identical TCR molecules that share a barcode.

The CDR3 extends over 13 amino acids. Trimming pared 2 bases from V and 9 bases from J, leaving 11 bases between. The germline V gene has CDR1 MNHEY and CDR2 SMNVEV (reference sequence). The sample comprised naive CD8+ T cells from blood, with Jurkat cell RNA spiked in. Subset reported: FACS-sorted CD8+CD4-CCR7+CD45RA+ naive T cells. This chain joins TRBV27 and TRBJ1-5, with D possibly being TRBD1 (5 bases). The sequence was collected from a human donor in good health. Some libraries in this study had Jurkat cell RNA spiked in. The CDR3 sequence is CASSLGGRGPQHF. CDR3 DNA sequence: TGTGCCAGCAGTTTAGGGGGTCGGGGGCCCCAGCATTTT.